A single sample is the source of the 18 T cell receptor beta chains below, sequenced in a study of OX40 agonist ivuxolimab in advanced cancers. Using immunoSEQ multiplex PCR, the repertoire was profiled, and TCRdb retains in-frame clones only, with some absent. Among about 88,000 clones listed, around nine tenths were seen once. The sample here was CD4+ or CD8+ T cells sorted from blood, taken in a trial of the OX40 agonist ivuxolimab. Receptor source: an adult with an advanced solid tumor such as melanoma, head and neck, liver or kidney cancer.

J is TRBJ2-2 and V is TRBV7-9; 8 nucleotides match TRBD1. The CDR3 extends over 15 amino acids. Germline CDR1 is SEHNR and CDR2 is FQNEAQ (reference sequence). The V and J ends lost 6 bases and 6 bases, in that order; junction bases with no gene match: 9. CDR3 nucleotide sequence: TGTGCCAGCAGTAGGCCGGGACAGGCGCCCGGGGAGCTGTTTTTT. Translation gives CASSRPGQAPGELFF.

V gene TRBV19 combines with J gene TRBJ1-5; 8 bases fit TRBD1. The germline gives CDR1 LNHDA, CDR2 SQIVND (reference sequence). V was clipped by 3 bases and J by 5 bases; unmatched bases: 6. The CDR3 is made up of 15 amino acids. In nucleotides, the CDR3 is TGTGCCAGTAGTATCCCCAGGGGGCGTCATCAGCCCCAGCATTTT. Protein sequence: CASSIPRGRHQPQHF.

The CDR3 bases are TGCAGTGCTAGTGTTGGGAGTGAGCAGTTCTTC. Translation: CSASVGSEQFF. The V and J genes are TRBV20-1 and TRBJ2-1; D possibly corresponds to TRBD2 (5 bases). This CDR3 is 11 amino acids long. Per germline, CDR1 DFQATT and CDR2 SNEGSKA (reference sequence). V lost 3 bases and J 9 bases, leaving 9 bases between the germline ends.

This chain links TRBV27 with TRBJ2-5, with D tentatively TRBD1 or TRBD2 (5 bases each). Trimming shortened V by 6 bases and J by 4 bases, and 18 bases separated the two germline ends. Looked up from germline, CDR1 is MNHEY and CDR2 is SMNVEV (reference sequence). This CDR3 region has 15 residues. The CDR3 region is CASRARDHPPETQYF. CDR3 sequence (DNA): TGTGCCAGCAGGGCCCGGGACCACCCCCCAGAGACCCAGTACTTC.

A few counts support this clone. This rearrangement joins TRBV7-9 to TRBJ2-5, with 7 bases aligning to TRBD1. Germline assignment: CDR1 SEHNR and CDR2 FQNEAQ (reference sequence). This CDR3 is built from 14 residues. The ends lost 5 bases at V and 5 bases at J; junction bases unmatched: 8. The CDR3, as DNA: TGTGCCAGCAGCCGACAGGGATTTGGGGAGACCCAGTACTTC. It specifies CASSRQGFGETQYF.

The J gene is TRBJ1-1, the V gene TRBV7-2; D perhaps matches TRBD1 (6 bases). Trimming removed 3 bases at V and 4 bases at J, with 12 bases between. The CDR3 totals 14 residues. Germline V gene sequence: CDR1 SGHTA, CDR2 FQGNSA. In DNA, the CDR3 is TGTGCCAGCAGCTTCGGGACACTGGGCACTGAAGCTTTCTTT. Protein: CASSFGTLGTEAFF.

The rearrangement joins TRBV30 to TRBJ2-1, with TRBD1 identical over 9 bases. CDR1 is GTSNPN and CDR2 is SVGIG in the germline V gene (reference sequence). V was clipped by 2 bases and J by 2 bases; unmatched bases: 7. The CDR3 spans 16 residues. The CDR3, as DNA: TGTGCCTGGAGTAGGGGACAGGGACTAACCTACAATGAGCAGTTCTTC. This codes for CAWSRGQGLTYNEQFF.

The table lists this clone with a count of one. The J gene is TRBJ2-7, the V gene TRBV4-3; D is perhaps TRBD1 or TRBD2 (5 bases each). The CDR3 is made up of 14 amino acids. Germline V CDR1 and CDR2: LGHNA, YSLEER. V was clipped by 3 bases and J by 7 bases, with 16 bases between them. CDR3: CASSHGTTNNEQYF. CDR3 sequence (DNA): TGCGCCAGCAGCCACGGGACGACTAACAATGAGCAGTACTTC.

The V and J genes are TRBV7-9 and TRBJ2-1, with TRBD1 matching 10 bases. The V gene end was trimmed by 5 bases and the J gene end by 5 bases; junction bases not matched to a gene: 9. CDR3 size: 16 residues. From germline, CDR1 is SEHNR and CDR2 FQNEAQ (reference sequence). Here the CDR3 DNA reads TGTGCCAGCAGCGTGGGAACCGGGACAGGGGACAATGAGCAGTTCTTC. This gives the protein CASSVGTGTGDNEQFF.

The chain recombines TRBV2 with TRBJ2-3; D gene unclear. Trimming removed 2 bases from V and 7 bases from J, with 7 bases in between. Germline loops: CDR1 SNHLY, CDR2 FYNNEI. The CDR3 is 12 residues long. The CDR3 spells CASSESRYTQYF. Here the CDR3 DNA reads TGTGCCAGCAGTGAAAGTCGCTATACGCAGTATTTT.

The chain combines TRBV21-1 with TRBJ2-3. TRBV21-1 is a pseudogene locus. The CDR3 consists of 15 residues. The CDR3 is CASSDRGRSTDTQYF. The CDR3 DNA sequence: TGTGCCAGCAGCGACCGGGGACGGTCCACAGATACGCAGTATTTT.

Details on this clone: Other DNA sequences in this sample translate to the same CDR3. The V gene is TRBV19, the J gene TRBJ2-3; D ambiguous. The V end was cut by 6 bases, the J end by 1 base, with 2 bases between. This CDR3 has 11 amino acids. The V gene's germline CDR1 is LNHDA and CDR2 SQIVND (reference sequence). The CDR3, as DNA: TGTGCCAGTAGCCGCACAGATACGCAGTATTTT. The encoded protein is CASSRTDTQYF.

The chain couples TRBV5-1 to TRBJ2-5, with D perhaps matching TRBD2 (5 bases). V was trimmed by 0 bases and J by 2 bases, leaving 8 bases between them. The CDR3 covers 14 residues. Germline CDR1 reads SGHRS; CDR2 reads YFSETQ. CDR3 protein: CASSLGQRQETQYF. CDR3 in DNA: TGCGCCAGCAGCTTGGGGCAGCGGCAAGAGACCCAGTACTTC.

This chain connects TRBV7-2 to TRBJ2-7, with 7 bases lining up with TRBD2. V lost 6 bases, J lost 1 base, and 6 bases stayed unmatched. From germline, CDR1 is SGHTA and CDR2 FQGNSA. CDR3 length: 14 amino acids. CDR3 coding DNA: TGTGCCAGCAGACCACGACTAGCTTCCTACGAGCAGTACTTC. Encoded protein: CASRPRLASYEQYF.

Notes on this clone: The same CDR3 is also encoded by other DNA sequences in this sample. This chain connects TRBV19 to TRBJ2-3, with D perhaps TRBD1 or TRBD2 (5 bases each). The CDR3 has 13 residues. Germline CDR1 and CDR2: LNHDA and SQIVND (reference sequence). The V gene lost 6 bases and the J gene lost 0 bases, with 7 bases spanning the gap. CDR3 amino acids: CASSRDSTDTQYF. Here the CDR3 DNA reads TGTGCCAGTAGCCGGGACAGCACAGATACGCAGTATTTT.

The chain's CDR3 is CASSLAPVNTEAFF. The CDR3 DNA sequence: TGTGCCAGCAGCTTAGCTCCGGTGAACACTGAAGCTTTCTTT. The chain recombines TRBV7-9 with TRBJ1-1; D is undetermined. Between the trimmed V and J ends, which lost 0 bases and 0 bases, there was a span of 5 bases. This CDR3 is built from 14 residues. Germline V lookup: CDR1 SEHNR, CDR2 FQNEAQ (reference sequence).

V usage is TRBV5-6 and J usage is TRBJ1-2, with 9 bases matching TRBD1. J was trimmed by 5 bases and V by 4 bases; bases with no gene match: 9. Germline CDR1 reads SGHDT; CDR2 reads YYEEEE. The CDR3 sequence is 15 residues long. The CDR3 coding sequence is TGTGCCAGCAGCCCTGGCTACGGGACAGGGTATGGCTACACCTTC. Its protein product is CASSPGYGTGYGYTF.

This chain connects TRBV19 to TRBJ1-2; D uncertain. Germline values: CDR1 LNHDA, CDR2 SQIVND (reference sequence). The CDR3 spans 13 residues. The V and J ends lost 2 bases and 6 bases respectively, with 10 bases between them. The CDR3 sequence: CASSITHGDGYTF. CDR3 in DNA: TGTGCCAGTAGTATAACTCACGGCGATGGCTACACCTTC.